The TCR beta chain under discussion was sequenced for a study of T cell clonotyping in hematopoietic cell transplantation. Study-level background: Pretransplant recipient samples were taken after cytoreduction.

This clone was observed a handful of times. Its target is unknown. Some clones are missing from TCRdb's copy, which holds only in-frame ones; the method was immunoSEQ multiplex PCR. This sample has roughly 80,000 clones, with almost 97% found just once. As for time point: recipient sample about 28 days before transplant, after cytoreduction. The V gene lost 5 bases and the J gene lost 1 base, with 16 bases spanning the gap. The CDR3 totals 15 residues. The germline CDR1 and CDR2 sequences are SGHDT and YYEEEE. The study, taken as a whole, reports: Pathologically expanded recipient clonotypes increased progressively from day 30 to day 180 as diversity fell.

This TCR was recovered from a woman in her forties or fifties with acute myeloid leukemia. Some clones in this sample may be carry-over from other donors' samples. The J gene is TRBJ2-7, the V gene TRBV5-6; D is perhaps TRBD2 (6 bases). The sequencing here drew on peripheral blood mononuclear cells, taken before stem cell transplant. The CDR3 loop is CASSFAGYGSYEQYF. The CDR3 DNA follows: TGTGCCAGCAGTTTTGCGGGGTACGGTTCCTACGAGCAGTACTTC.